These 14 T cell receptor beta chains were sequenced from one sample in a study of blood T cell repertoires in COVID-19. The method was immunoSEQ multiplex PCR; TCRdb's version includes in-frame clones alone and lacks a portion of them. The sample lists 150,000 or so clones; more than 85% were seen once. The sample was peripheral blood. Receptor source: a man aged 60 to 75 with COVID-19, enrolled during active disease.

This chain joins TRBV25-1 and TRBJ2-2; 8 bases are a match to TRBD1. V shed 2 bases and J 13 bases; nucleotides not matched to a gene: 3. The germline V gene has CDR1 MGHDK and CDR2 SYGVNS. The CDR3 consists of 12 residues. The CDR3 protein is CASSEAGQGLFF. Here the CDR3 DNA reads TGTGCCAGCAGTGAAGCTGGACAGGGGCTGTTTTTT.

A word on this clone: The sample contains more than one DNA sequence encoding this CDR3. V gene TRBV7-2 combines with J gene TRBJ2-7; TRBD1 aligns across 11 bases. Trimming cost V 5 bases and J 5 bases; bases outside gene matches: 5. Germline V gene data show CDR1 as SGHTA and CDR2 as FQGNSA. The CDR3 runs 14 residues. The CDR3 nucleotides read TGTGCCAGCAGCGCAGGACAGGGGGCCCACGAGCAGTACTTC. Its translation is CASSAGQGAHEQYF.

The rearrangement links TRBV19 to TRBJ2-5; D gene ambiguous. Germline V gene lookup returns CDR1 LNHDA and CDR2 SQIVND (reference sequence). This CDR3 is 16 amino acids long. The V end was cut by 1 base, the J end by 1 base, with 13 bases between. CDR3 region: CASSIGSTGIQETQYF. As DNA, the CDR3 is TGTGCCAGTAGTATAGGCTCCACTGGTATCCAAGAGACCCAGTACTTC.

This chain links TRBV7-2 with TRBJ2-1; a possible D gene is TRBD2 (6 bases). With 1 base removed from V and 3 bases from J, the gap between germline ends came to 13 bases. CDR3 length: 16 residues. CDR1 and CDR2 from the germline V gene are SGHTA and FQGNSA. The CDR3 reads CASSLVFGSFYNEQFF. The DNA for the CDR3 is TGTGCCAGCAGCTTAGTTTTCGGGAGTTTCTACAATGAGCAGTTCTTC.

The chain has TRBV11-3 and TRBJ1-1, with 10 bases matching TRBD1. Trimming took 5 bases from V and 3 from J; bases not matched to a gene: 9. CDR1 and CDR2 from the germline V gene are SGHNT and YENEEA. The CDR3 has 16 amino acids. This CDR3 is CASSGRGTGVDTEAFF. CDR3 in DNA: TGTGCCAGCAGCGGACGAGGGACAGGGGTGGACACTGAAGCTTTCTTT.

V and J are TRBV7-2 and TRBJ1-5, with unresolved D. The germline V and J ends were trimmed by 5 bases and 0 bases, with 5 bases remaining between them. Germline V gene data show CDR1 as SGHTA and CDR2 as FQGNSA. The CDR3 sequence is 13 residues long. CDR3 residues: CASSPSSNQPQHF. CDR3 DNA sequence: TGTGCCAGCAGCCCCAGTAGCAATCAGCCCCAGCATTTT.

Worth noting for this clone: This specimen includes other DNA sequences encoding the same CDR3. This chain links TRBV5-1 with TRBJ2-2; 9 positions agree with TRBD1. Germline CDR1 SGHRS, CDR2 YFSETQ. CDR3 length: 16 residues. J was trimmed by 0 bases and V by 4 bases; bases with no gene match: 4. In DNA form, the CDR3 reads TGCGCCAGCAGCACCGACAGGGGGGCGAACACCGGGGAGCTGTTTTTT. It translates to CASSTDRGANTGELFF.

This chain uses TRBV7-2 with TRBJ2-1; 11 bases fit TRBD1. V lost 8 bases, J lost 7 bases, and 10 bases stayed unmatched. Germline V CDR1 and CDR2: SGHTA, FQGNSA. The CDR3 covers 15 residues. As DNA, the CDR3 is TGTGCCAGCGGAACCGGGACAGGGGGGCGGAATGAGCAGTTCTTC. The encoded protein is CASGTGTGGRNEQFF.

The genes are TRBV3-1 (or the pseudogene TRBV3-2) and TRBJ2-7; 9 bases fit TRBD1. This CDR3 has 18 amino acids. CDR1 is LGHDT, CDR2 YNNKEL, per germline (reference sequence). The trim removed 3 bases at V and 7 bases at J, leaving 19 bases unmatched. DNA for the CDR3: TGTGCCAGCAGCCATGACTATCCGGGACAGGGTCTTATTGAGGAGCAGTACTTC. It specifies CASSHDYPGQGLIEEQYF.

The chain uses TRBV25-1 and TRBJ2-2; D perhaps matches TRBD1 (5 bases). This CDR3 comprises 14 residues. The V end lost 8 bases, the J end lost 1 base, and 11 bases lay between the germline ends. CDR1 is MGHDK, CDR2 SYGVNS, per germline. As DNA, the CDR3 is TGTGCCAGCGCAACCCAGGGGAACACCGGGGAGCTGTTTTTT. Translation gives CASATQGNTGELFF.

This clone was picked up one time. The J gene is TRBJ2-3, the V gene TRBV9, with 8 bases identical to TRBD2. Germline lookup yields CDR1 SGDLS and CDR2 YYNGEE. The CDR3 runs 15 residues. V lost 0 bases to trimming and J lost 5 bases; unmatched junction nucleotides: 5. Written as DNA, the CDR3 is TGTGCCAGCAGCGTAGTCGCGGGGGGCCGAGATACGCAGTATTTT. Translating it yields CASSVVAGGRDTQYF.

The genes are TRBV7-2 and TRBJ1-3; no definite D call. The CDR3 contains 16 residues. The V end was cut by 1 base, the J end by 0 bases, with 10 bases between. The V gene's germline CDR1 is SGHTA and CDR2 FQGNSA. CDR3 loop: CASSLDGTNSGNTIYF. The CDR3 DNA reads TGTGCCAGCAGCTTAGATGGCACAAACTCTGGAAACACCATATATTTT.

The chain employs TRBV7-9 and TRBJ1-5; D remains ambiguous. The CDR3 is 14 residues long. Germline V gene sequence: CDR1 SEHNR, CDR2 FQNEAQ (reference sequence). The V and J ends lost 3 bases and 5 bases respectively, with 11 bases between them. The CDR3 is CASSFSRPDQPQHF. The CDR3 coding sequence is TGTGCCAGCAGCTTTTCCAGGCCCGATCAGCCCCAGCATTTT.

The V and J genes are TRBV19 and TRBJ1-4, with 10 bases identical to TRBD1. The CDR3 length is 14 residues. CDR1 and CDR2 (germline): LNHDA, SQIVND (reference sequence). V lost 5 bases to trimming and J lost 6 bases; unmatched junction nucleotides: 3. The CDR3 spells CASSSGTGDEKLFF. CDR3 in DNA: TGTGCCAGTAGTTCCGGGACAGGGGATGAAAAACTGTTTTTT. The full variable domain, in which reference TRBV19 and TRBJ1-4 provide the parts outside the CDR3, is DGGITQSPKYLFRKEGQNVTLSCEQNLNHDAMYWYRQDPGQGLRLIYYSQIVNDFQKGDIAEGYSVSREKKESFPLTVTSAQKNPTAFYLCASSSGTGDEKLFFGSGTQLSVL.